Listed below are T cell receptor beta chains from one sample, sequenced in a study of Graves' ophthalmopathy and Graves' hyperthyroidism. TCRdb processed the multiplex PCR reads anew with MiXCR; each CDR3 protein has one entry. Counted here are about 740,000 distinct CDR3 sequences, 40% occurring once; the ten biggest clones make up less than 55%. The specimen sequenced was peripheral blood. These receptors were obtained from an adult man with Graves' ophthalmopathy. The CDR3 runs from the conserved cysteine through the conserved F or W. The D gene is left open where the match is weak. Size is stated for part of the rows, as once, few or many counts, or as a class when the clone is expanded.

D gene	clone size	CDR3 length	V gene	J gene	CDR3 protein	CDR3 DNA
.	many	14	TRBV2	TRBJ1-2	CASRGPGRNYGYTF	TGTGCCAGCAGGGGACCGGGACGGAACTATGGCTACACCTTC
.	.	15	TRBV10-3	TRBJ2-5	CAIRADSQYQETQYF	TGTGCCATCAGAGCGGACTCTCAGTACCAAGAGACCCAGTACTTC
.	few	15	TRBV10-3	TRBJ2-5	CATKTIKGRQETQYF	TGTGCCACCAAGACGATTAAGGGGCGCCAAGAGACCCAGTACTTC
.	many	12	TRBV7-6	TRBJ1-6	CASSMPDSLLHF	TGTGCCAGCAGTATGCCCGATTCACTCCTCCACTTT
TRBD2	many	16	TRBV7-9	TRBJ2-5	CASSLSAPAGGGTQYF	TGTGCCAGCAGCTTATCAGCCCCAGCGGGGGGCGGGACCCAGTACTTC
.	.	14	TRBV9	TRBJ1-1	CASSSGGGGTEAFF	TGTGCCAGCAGCAGCGGAGGGGGTGGCACTGAAGCTTTCTTT
TRBD2	.	15	TRBV25-1	TRBJ2-3	CASSETREGLDTQYF	TGTGCCAGCAGTGAAACGCGGGAGGGACTAGATACGCAGTATTTT
.	.	14	TRBV10-3	TRBJ2-7	CASSYDRDYYEQYF	TGTGCCAGCAGTTACGACAGGGACTACTACGAGCAGTACTTC
TRBD1	.	17	TRBV2	TRBJ1-6	CASSSGLVGQNNSPLHF	TGTGCCAGCAGCTCGGGCCTCGTGGGACAGAATAATTCACCCCTCCACTTT
.	.	13	TRBV5-6	TRBJ1-6	CASSSSGSSPLHF	TGTGCCAGCAGCTCCTCAGGGAGTTCACCCCTCCACTTT
TRBD2	.	15	TRBV10-3	TRBJ2-5	CASSFRLAGGETQYF	TGTGCCAGCAGTTTCCGGCTAGCGGGAGGGGAGACCCAGTACTTC
TRBD1	.	14	TRBV10-3	TRBJ2-2	CAIRGQGATGELFF	TGTGCCATCAGGGGACAGGGAGCCACCGGGGAGCTGTTTTTT
TRBD1	many	15	TRBV25-1	TRBJ2-7	CASSELGQGAHEQYF	TGTGCCAGCAGTGAACTGGGGCAGGGGGCCCACGAGCAGTACTTC
.	.	11	TRBV18	TRBJ1-2	CASSPTTGYTF	TGTGCCAGCTCACCGACGACAGGCTACACCTTC
.	few	13	TRBV20-1	TRBJ2-5	CSADSGVRETQYF	TGCAGTGCCGACTCCGGGGTGCGGGAGACCCAGTACTTC
.	.	11	TRBV10-3	TRBJ1-1	CAISRGTEAFF	TGTGCCATCAGCAGGGGAACTGAAGCTTTCTTT
.	few	16	TRBV6-2/TRBV6-3	TRBJ1-6	CASSYPTGTDNSPLHF	TGTGCCAGCAGTTACCCCACGGGGACGGATAATTCACCCCTCCACTTT
.	.	15	TRBV25-1	TRBJ1-5	CASSPKRGGGGEQHF	TGTGCCAGCAGTCCCAAGAGGGGCGGGGGAGGTGAGCAGCATTTT
.	few	15	TRBV4-1	TRBJ1-6	CASSQGSQGGSPLHF	TGCGCCAGCAGCCAAGGCTCCCAGGGAGGGTCACCCCTCCACTTT
TRBD1	.	12	TRBV6-4	TRBJ1-2	CASVRQGLGYTF	TGTGCCAGCGTCAGACAGGGGCTTGGCTACACCTTC
.	.	16	TRBV7-8	TRBJ2-5	CASSLVTGGAAETQYF	TGTGCCAGCAGCTTAGTGACCGGAGGGGCTGCAGAGACCCAGTACTTC
.	.	12	TRBV24-1	TRBJ1-5	CATSDPGQPQHF	TGTGCCACCAGTGACCCAGGGCAGCCCCAGCATTTT
TRBD1	few	14	TRBV19	TRBJ2-7	CASSWGTGDYEQYF	TGTGCCAGCAGTTGGGGGACAGGGGACTACGAGCAGTACTTC
.	.	13	TRBV20-1	TRBJ1-2	CSARWGASQIYTF	TGCAGTGCTAGATGGGGGGCGAGCCAGATCTACACCTTC
TRBD1	.	14	TRBV2	TRBJ2-2	CASTGQGGTGELFF	TGTGCCAGCACCGGACAGGGGGGGACCGGGGAGCTGTTTTTT
TRBD2	.	16	TRBV7-3	TRBJ2-3	CASSLIAGGIIDTQYF	TGTGCCAGCAGCTTAATAGCCGGGGGGATTATAGATACGCAGTATTTT
TRBD2	.	15	TRBV10-3	TRBJ2-5	CAIRGLAGGIETQYF	TGTGCCATCAGAGGACTAGCGGGGGGTATTGAGACCCAGTACTTC
TRBD1	many	13	TRBV7-2	TRBJ1-1	CASSLAGQGLAFF	TGTGCCAGCAGCTTAGCGGGACAGGGCCTAGCTTTCTTT
.	many	13	TRBV5-6	TRBJ2-7	CASSLNSIYEQYF	TGTGCCAGCAGCCTTAACTCGATCTACGAGCAGTACTTC
TRBD1	many	15	TRBV7-9	TRBJ2-7	CASSHTGDRVREQYF	TGTGCCAGCAGCCATACAGGGGACAGGGTTCGAGAGCAGTACTTC